This record covers a single T cell receptor (beta chain). Original handling: Estimation of nucleated cell counts relied on the amplification of reference gene primers. Some clones are missing from TCRdb's copy, which holds only in-frame ones; the method was immunoSEQ multiplex PCR. The DNA gave D and trimming, while V, J and clone size come from that table. The sample carries 90,000 to 110,000 clones, around 81% recorded once. This entry is derived from a study of blood T cell repertoires in COVID-19. Germline CDR1 MNHEY, CDR2 SVGAGI. The CDR3 spans 15 residues. V gave up 6 bases and J gave up 3 bases; unmatched junction bases: 5.

The clonotype comes from a man older than 75 with acute or convalescent COVID-19. This chain uses TRBV6-5 with TRBJ2-7, with TRBD2 identical over 13 bases. The sample comprised peripheral blood. CDR3 sequence (DNA): TGTGCCAGCAGGCGTCGGACTAGCGGGAGCTACGAGCAGTACTTC. It yields the protein CASRRRTSGSYEQYF.